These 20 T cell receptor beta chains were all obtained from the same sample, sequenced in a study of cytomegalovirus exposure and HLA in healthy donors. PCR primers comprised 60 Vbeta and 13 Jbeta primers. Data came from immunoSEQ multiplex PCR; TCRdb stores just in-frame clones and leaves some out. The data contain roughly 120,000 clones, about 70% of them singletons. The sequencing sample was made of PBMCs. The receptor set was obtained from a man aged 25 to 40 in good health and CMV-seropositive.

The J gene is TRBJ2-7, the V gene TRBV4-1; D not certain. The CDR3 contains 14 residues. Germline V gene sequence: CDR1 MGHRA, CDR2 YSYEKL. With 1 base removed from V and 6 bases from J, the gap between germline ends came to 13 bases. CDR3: CASSQAAPTFEQYF. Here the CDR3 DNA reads TGCGCCAGCAGCCAAGCCGCCCCAACATTCGAGCAGTACTTC.

In DNA form, the CDR3 reads TGTGCCAGCAGCTTACAGGGCCCCTACAATGAGCAGTTCTTC. The encoded protein is CASSLQGPYNEQFF. The chain recombines TRBV27 with TRBJ2-1, with D tentatively TRBD1 (6 bases). Trimming shortened V by 6 bases and J by 2 bases, and 11 bases separated the two germline ends. Germline V CDR1 and CDR2: MNHEY, SMNVEV (reference sequence). CDR3 size: 14 residues.

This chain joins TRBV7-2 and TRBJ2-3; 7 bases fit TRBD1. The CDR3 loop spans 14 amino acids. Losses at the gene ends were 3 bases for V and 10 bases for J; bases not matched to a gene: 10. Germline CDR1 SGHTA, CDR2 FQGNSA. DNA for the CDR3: TGTGCCAGCAGCTTGGCCTCCCGACAGGGACCGCAGTATTTT. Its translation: CASSLASRQGPQYF.

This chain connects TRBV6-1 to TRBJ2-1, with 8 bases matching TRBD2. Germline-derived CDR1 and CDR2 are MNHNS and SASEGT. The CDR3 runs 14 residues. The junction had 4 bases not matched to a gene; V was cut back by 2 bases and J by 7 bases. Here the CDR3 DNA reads TGTGCCAGCAGTGAACTCCGGGGGGGAAATGAGCAGTTCTTC. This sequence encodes CASSELRGGNEQFF.

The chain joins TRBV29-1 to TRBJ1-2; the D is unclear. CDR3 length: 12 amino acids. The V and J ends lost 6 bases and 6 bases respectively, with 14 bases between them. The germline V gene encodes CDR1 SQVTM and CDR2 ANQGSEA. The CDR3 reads CSVGVNSDGYTF. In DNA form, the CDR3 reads TGCAGCGTGGGAGTCAACAGTGATGGCTACACCTTC.

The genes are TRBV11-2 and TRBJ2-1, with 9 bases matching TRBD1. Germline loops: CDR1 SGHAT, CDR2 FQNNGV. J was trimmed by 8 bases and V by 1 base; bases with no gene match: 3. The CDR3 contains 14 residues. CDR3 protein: CASSLGQGGDEQFF. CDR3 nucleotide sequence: TGTGCCAGCAGCTTAGGACAGGGGGGAGATGAGCAGTTCTTC.

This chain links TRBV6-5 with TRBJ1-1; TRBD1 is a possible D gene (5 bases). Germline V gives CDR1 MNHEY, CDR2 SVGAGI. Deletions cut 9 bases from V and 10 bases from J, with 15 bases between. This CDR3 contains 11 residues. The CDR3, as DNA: TGTGCCAGAGTCGGGGGGTTTGTAGCTTTCTTT. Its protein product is CARVGGFVAFF.

The CDR3: CASSLSPGAEEKLFF. The CDR3, as DNA: TGTGCCAGCAGTTTATCGCCAGGGGCTGAGGAAAAACTGTTTTTT. The chain joins TRBV27 to TRBJ1-4; D is possibly TRBD1 (6 bases). The CDR3 covers 15 residues. With 0 bases removed from V and 8 bases from J, the gap between germline ends came to 13 bases. Germline-derived CDR1 and CDR2 are MNHEY and SMNVEV (reference sequence).

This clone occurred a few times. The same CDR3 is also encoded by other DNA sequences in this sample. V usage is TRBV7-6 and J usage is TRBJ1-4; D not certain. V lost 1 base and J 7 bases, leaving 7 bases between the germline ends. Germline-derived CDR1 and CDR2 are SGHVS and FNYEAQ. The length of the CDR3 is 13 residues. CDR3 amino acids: CASSLGAREKLFF. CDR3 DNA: TGTGCCAGCAGCTTAGGGGCCCGTGAAAAACTGTTTTTT.

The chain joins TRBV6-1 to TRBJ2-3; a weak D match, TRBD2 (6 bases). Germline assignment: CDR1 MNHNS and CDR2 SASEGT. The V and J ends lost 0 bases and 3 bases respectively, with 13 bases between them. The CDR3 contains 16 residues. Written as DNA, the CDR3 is TGTGCCAGCAGTGAAGCGGGGGTAGCGGTAACAGATACGCAGTATTTT. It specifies CASSEAGVAVTDTQYF.

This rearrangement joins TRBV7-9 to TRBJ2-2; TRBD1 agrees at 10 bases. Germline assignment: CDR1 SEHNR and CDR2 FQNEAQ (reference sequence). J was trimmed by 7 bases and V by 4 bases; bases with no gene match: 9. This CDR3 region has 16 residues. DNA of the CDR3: TGTGCCAGCAGCTGGCTACGGACAGGGGGGATCGGGGAGCTGTTTTTT. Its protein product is CASSWLRTGGIGELFF.

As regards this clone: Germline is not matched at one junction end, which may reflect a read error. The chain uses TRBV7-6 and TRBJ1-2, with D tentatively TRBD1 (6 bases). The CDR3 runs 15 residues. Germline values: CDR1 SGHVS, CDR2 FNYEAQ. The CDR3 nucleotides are TGTGCCAGCAGCTTAGAAACAGGGCCTAACTATGGCTACCCCTTC. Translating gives CASSLETGPNYGYPF.

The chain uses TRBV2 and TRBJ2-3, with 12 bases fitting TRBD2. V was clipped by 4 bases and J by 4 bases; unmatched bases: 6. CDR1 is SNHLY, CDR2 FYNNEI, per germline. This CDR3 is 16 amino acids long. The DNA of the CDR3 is TGTGCCAGCAGTGGACTAGCGGGGGTGAGAGCAGATACGCAGTATTTT. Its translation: CASSGLAGVRADTQYF. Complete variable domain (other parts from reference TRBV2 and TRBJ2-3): EPEVTQTPSHQVTQMGQEVILRCVPISNHLYFYWYRQILGQKVEFLVSFYNNEISEKSEIFDDQFSVERPDGSNFTLKIRSTKLEDSAMYFCASSGLAGVRADTQYFGPGTRLTVL.

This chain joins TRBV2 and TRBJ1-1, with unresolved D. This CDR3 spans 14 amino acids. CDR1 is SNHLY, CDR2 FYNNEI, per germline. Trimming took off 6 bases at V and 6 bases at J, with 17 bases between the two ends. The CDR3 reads CASSHLSPRAEAFF. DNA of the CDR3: TGTGCCAGCAGCCACCTATCCCCGCGGGCTGAAGCTTTCTTT.

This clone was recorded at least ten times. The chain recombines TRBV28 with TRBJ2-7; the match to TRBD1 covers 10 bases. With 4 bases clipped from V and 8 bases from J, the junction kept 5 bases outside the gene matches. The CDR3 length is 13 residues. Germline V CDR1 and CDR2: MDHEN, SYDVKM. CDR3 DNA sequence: TGTGCCAGCAGTTCGGGACAGGGGAGGAAGCAGTACTTC. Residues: CASSSGQGRKQYF. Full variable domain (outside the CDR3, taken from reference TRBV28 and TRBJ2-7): DVKVTQSSRYLVKRTGEKVFLECVQDMDHENMFWYRQDPGLGLRLIYFSYDVKMKEKGDIPEGYSVSREKKERFSLILESASTNQTSMYLCASSSGQGRKQYFGPGTRLTVT.

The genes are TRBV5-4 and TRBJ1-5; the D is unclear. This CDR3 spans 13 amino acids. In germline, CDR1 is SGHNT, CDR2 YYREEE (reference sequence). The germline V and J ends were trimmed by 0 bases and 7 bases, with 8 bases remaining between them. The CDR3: CASSLDPNQPQHF. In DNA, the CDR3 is TGTGCCAGCAGCTTGGACCCTAACCAGCCCCAGCATTTT.

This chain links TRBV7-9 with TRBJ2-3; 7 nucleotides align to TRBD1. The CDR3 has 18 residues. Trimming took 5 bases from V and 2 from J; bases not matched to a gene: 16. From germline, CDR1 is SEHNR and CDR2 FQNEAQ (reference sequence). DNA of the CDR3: TGTGCCAGCAGCCCAAGGTCGCTACAGGGGTCCCCCACAGATACGCAGTATTTT. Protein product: CASSPRSLQGSPTDTQYF.

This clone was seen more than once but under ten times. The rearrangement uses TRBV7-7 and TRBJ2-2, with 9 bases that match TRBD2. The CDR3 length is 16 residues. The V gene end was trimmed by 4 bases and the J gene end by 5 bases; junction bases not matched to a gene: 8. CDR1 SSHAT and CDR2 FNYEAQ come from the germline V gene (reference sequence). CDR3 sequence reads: CASSSIASGATGELFF. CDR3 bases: TGTGCCAGCAGCTCCATTGCTAGCGGGGCTACCGGGGAGCTGTTTTTT.

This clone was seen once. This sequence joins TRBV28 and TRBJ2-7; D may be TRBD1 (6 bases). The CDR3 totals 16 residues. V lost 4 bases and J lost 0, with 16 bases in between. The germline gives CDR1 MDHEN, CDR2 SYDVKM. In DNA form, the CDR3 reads TGTGCCAGCAGTTCCCCCGGGACATTTGGCTCCTACGAGCAGTACTTC. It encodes CASSSPGTFGSYEQYF.

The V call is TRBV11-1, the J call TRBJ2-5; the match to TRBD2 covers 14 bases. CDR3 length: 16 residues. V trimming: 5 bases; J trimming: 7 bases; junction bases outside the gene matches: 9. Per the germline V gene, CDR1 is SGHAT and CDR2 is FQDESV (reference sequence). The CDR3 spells CASSTGLAGAGGTQYF. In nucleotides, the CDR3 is TGTGCCAGCAGCACGGGACTAGCGGGGGCCGGGGGGACCCAGTACTTC.